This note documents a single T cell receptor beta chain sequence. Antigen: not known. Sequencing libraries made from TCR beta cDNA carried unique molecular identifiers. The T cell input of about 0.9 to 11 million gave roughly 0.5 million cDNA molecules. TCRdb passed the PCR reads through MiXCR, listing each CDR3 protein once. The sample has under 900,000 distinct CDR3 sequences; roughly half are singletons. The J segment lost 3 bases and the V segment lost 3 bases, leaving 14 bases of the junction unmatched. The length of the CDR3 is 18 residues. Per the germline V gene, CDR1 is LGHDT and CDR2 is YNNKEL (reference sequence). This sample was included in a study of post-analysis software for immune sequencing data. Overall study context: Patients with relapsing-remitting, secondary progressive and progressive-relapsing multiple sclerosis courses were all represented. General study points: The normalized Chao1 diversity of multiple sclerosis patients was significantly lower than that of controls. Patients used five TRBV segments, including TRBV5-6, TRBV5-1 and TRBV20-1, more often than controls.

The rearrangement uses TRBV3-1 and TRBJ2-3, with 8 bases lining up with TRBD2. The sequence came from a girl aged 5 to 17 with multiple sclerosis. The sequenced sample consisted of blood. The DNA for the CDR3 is TGTGCCAGCAGCCAGGCCTCAGGACGGGGGGGCAGGACAGATACGCAGTATTTT. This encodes CASSQASGRGGRTDTQYF.